This T cell receptor beta chain emerged from a study of T cell changes during pregnancy in multiple sclerosis. V gave up 0 bases and J gave up 9 bases, with 7 bases separating them. CDR3 length: 12 amino acids. Looked up from germline, CDR1 is SGHTA and CDR2 is FQGTGA. Here immunoSEQ multiplex PCR was the method, and the copy in TCRdb shows in-frame clones only, minus some. The table has under 50,000 clones, roughly 90% seen once. The source of this sequence is a female donor with multiple sclerosis, enrolled in a pregnancy study. V usage is TRBV7-3 and J usage is TRBJ2-3; D unresolved. The input for sequencing was CD4+ T cells from peripheral blood mononuclear cells, taken before pregnancy. This chain's CDR3 is CASSLTLGTQYF. CDR3 in DNA: TGTGCCAGCAGCTTAACCCTCGGGACGCAGTATTTT.